Listed here is a single TCR beta chain. This specimen includes other DNA sequences encoding the same CDR3. This entry comes from a study of cytomegalovirus exposure and HLA in healthy donors. The PCR made use of 60 Vbeta and 13 Jbeta primers. Generated by immunoSEQ multiplex PCR, the TCRdb table keeps only in-frame clones and is missing some. The table records fewer than 250,000 clones, around 85% of them present only once. Germline CDR1 reads SNHLY; CDR2 reads FYNNEI. Trimming shortened V by 7 bases and J by 0 bases, and 3 bases separated the two germline ends. This CDR3 is 11 amino acids long. The chain links TRBV2 to TRBJ2-5, with no clear D. The specimen sequenced was PBMCs. This sequence originates from a human donor in good health. The CDR3 is CASTYQETQYF. DNA for the CDR3: TGTGCCAGCACTTACCAAGAGACCCAGTACTTC. Full variable domain (remainder filled in from reference TRBV2 and TRBJ2-5): EPEVTQTPSHQVTQMGQEVILRCVPISNHLYFYWYRQILGQKVEFLVSFYNNEISEKSEIFDDQFSVERPDGSNFTLKIRSTKLEDSAMYFCASTYQETQYFGPGTRLLVL.